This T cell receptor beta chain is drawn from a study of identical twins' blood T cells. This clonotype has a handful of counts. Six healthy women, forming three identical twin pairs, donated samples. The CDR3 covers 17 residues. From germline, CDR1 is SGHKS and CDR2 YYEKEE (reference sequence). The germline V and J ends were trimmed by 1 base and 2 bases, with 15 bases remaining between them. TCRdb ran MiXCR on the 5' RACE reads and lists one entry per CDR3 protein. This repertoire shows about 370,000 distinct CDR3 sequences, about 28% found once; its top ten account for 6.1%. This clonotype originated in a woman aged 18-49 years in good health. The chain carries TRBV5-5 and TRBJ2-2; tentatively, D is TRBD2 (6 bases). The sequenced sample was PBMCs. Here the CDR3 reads CASSLFVGGYNTGELFF. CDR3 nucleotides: TGTGCCAGCAGCTTGTTTGTCGGGGGTTATAACACCGGGGAGCTGTTTTTT.